This T cell receptor (beta chain) was found in a study of cytomegalovirus exposure and HLA in healthy donors. Study-wide results and limits: Subsequent analysis found a tendency for first-cohort TCR clusters to co-occur within the 90 to 150 validation repertoires. Overall, approximately 180 TCR beta chains were annotated as cytomegalovirus-associated.

V lost 4 bases, J lost 4 bases, and 12 bases stayed unmatched. The CDR3 loop spans 16 amino acids. Germline assignment: CDR1 SNHLY and CDR2 FYNNEI. Profiled with immunoSEQ multiplex PCR; TCRdb holds only in-frame clones, not every one. The profile covers 70,000 to 75,000 clones, with around 94% appearing a single time and approximately 2% taken by the ten largest. As regards this clone: The antigen is undetermined.

Separate from the approximately 700-subject first cohort was the approximately 120-subject validation cohort, to which the donors belonged. The receptor's source is a woman aged 18-29 years in good health and CMV-seropositive. Sequences were obtained from PBMCs. The J gene is TRBJ1-2, the V gene TRBV2, with TRBD1 matching over 7 bases. In DNA form, the CDR3 reads TGTGCCAGCAGTGGAGGCCCTCGGACAGGAACCTATGGCTACACCTTC. This encodes CASSGGPRTGTYGYTF.